These 15 T cell receptor beta chains originate from one sample sequenced in a study of shared clonotypes between healthy human individuals. Data came from immunoSEQ multiplex PCR; TCRdb stores just in-frame clones and leaves some out. The table lists over 2 million clones, around 92% of them singletons, with 0.3% to 0.45% in the top ten. Sequencing was done on a sample of naive CD4+ T cells from PBMCs. The subset here: CD45RA+ positively selected. These receptor sequences come from a man aged 18 to 30 in good health. Some clones in this sample may be carry-over from other donors' samples.

The chain is built from TRBV9 and TRBJ2-2; D is unresolved. The germline V gene has CDR1 SGDLS and CDR2 YYNGEE. This CDR3 region has 13 residues. V was trimmed by 3 bases and J by 2 bases, leaving 5 bases between them. CDR3 in DNA: TGTGCCAGCAGCGCCCGCAACACCGGGGAGCTGTTTTTT. Translation gives CASSARNTGELFF. Together with reference TRBV9 and TRBJ2-2, the CDR3 gives the full variable domain: DSGVTQTPKHLITATGQRVTLRCSPRSGDLSVYWYQQSLDQGLQFLIQYYNGEERAKGNILERFSAQQFPDLHSELNLSSLELGDSALYFCASSARNTGELFFGEGSRLTVL.

This clone was counted only a few times. The same CDR3 arises from other DNA sequences in this sample as well. This chain links TRBV29-1 with TRBJ2-1; D gene uncertain. This CDR3 is 13 amino acids long. V dropped 2 bases and J dropped 0 bases, with 5 bases sitting between them. Germline CDR1 and CDR2: SQVTM and ANQGSEA. The CDR3 DNA follows: TGCAGCGTTGAAAGGAGCTCCTACAATGAGCAGTTCTTC. It encodes CSVERSSYNEQFF.

A few counts support this clone. The chain couples TRBV2 to TRBJ2-1; D uncertain. Trimming took 3 bases from V and 10 from J, leaving 13 bases between them. Germline values: CDR1 SNHLY, CDR2 FYNNEI. This CDR3 comprises 13 residues. The CDR3: CASSENARTEQFF. The CDR3 DNA sequence: TGTGCCAGCAGTGAGAACGCCCGGACGGAGCAGTTCTTC.

V usage is TRBV28 and J usage is TRBJ2-5; D gene ambiguous. This CDR3 has 16 residues. The V end lost 5 bases, the J end lost 1 base, and 17 bases lay between the germline ends. Germline assignment: CDR1 MDHEN and CDR2 SYDVKM. The CDR3 here is CASSRILASGQETQYF. CDR3 in DNA: TGTGCCAGCAGTCGCATTCTGGCGTCAGGCCAAGAGACCCAGTACTTC.

V usage is TRBV2 and J usage is TRBJ2-7; 11 bases agree with TRBD1. The germline V gene has CDR1 SNHLY and CDR2 FYNNEI. V gave up 8 bases and J gave up 4 bases; unmatched junction bases: 22. This CDR3 region has 19 residues. The chain's CDR3 is CASFPQPGQGGGKSYEQYF. CDR3 DNA sequence: TGTGCCAGCTTCCCCCAGCCGGGACAGGGGGGAGGAAAGAGTTACGAGCAGTACTTC.

The chain couples TRBV2 to TRBJ1-4; tentatively, D is TRBD1 (5 bases). The CDR3 consists of 15 residues. Germline values: CDR1 SNHLY, CDR2 FYNNEI. Trimming left V 5 bases short and J 5 bases short, with 15 bases between. The CDR3 nucleotides are TGTGCCAGCAGTCGGCCCCGGGACGGGAATGAAAAACTGTTTTTT. It codes for CASSRPRDGNEKLFF.

This rearrangement joins TRBV5-1 to TRBJ2-1; D not resolved. In germline, CDR1 is SGHRS, CDR2 YFSETQ. V was shortened by 5 bases and J by 8 bases, with 17 bases between the two germline ends. The CDR3 is 14 residues long. CDR3 DNA: TGCGCCAGCAGGGTTGGTGGATCGCCCGATGAGCAGTTCTTC. The encoded protein is CASRVGGSPDEQFF.

CDR3 protein: CASSVFGGPSPGELFF. The CDR3 DNA reads TGTGCCAGTAGCGTTTTCGGCGGTCCGTCCCCCGGGGAGCTGTTTTTT. The V and J genes are TRBV19 and TRBJ2-2; unclear D gene. The CDR3 length is 16 residues. CDR1 is LNHDA, CDR2 SQIVND, per germline (reference sequence). The V and J ends lost 6 bases and 6 bases respectively, with 20 bases between them.

This chain connects TRBV7-3 to TRBJ2-5; D might be TRBD1 (5 bases). V was clipped by 1 base and J by 4 bases, with 10 bases between them. The CDR3 consists of 14 residues. The germline V gene has CDR1 SGHTA and CDR2 FQGTGA. Written as DNA, the CDR3 is TGTGCCAGCAGCTTAAATCCAGGGATAGAGACCCAGTACTTC. Residues: CASSLNPGIETQYF.

Turning to this clone: In the same sample, other DNA sequences code for this CDR3. This chain uses TRBV9 with TRBJ2-1, with TRBD2 matching over 8 bases. With 4 bases clipped from V and 2 bases from J, the junction kept 5 bases outside the gene matches. The CDR3 has 15 residues. Germline V gene sequence: CDR1 SGDLS, CDR2 YYNGEE. The CDR3 reads CASSPTSGTYNEQFF. DNA of the CDR3: TGTGCCAGCAGCCCCACTAGCGGAACCTACAATGAGCAGTTCTTC.

The V and J genes are TRBV5-4 and TRBJ2-5, with D possibly TRBD1 on 5 matching bases. Trimming shortened V by 1 base and J by 5 bases, and 12 bases separated the two germline ends. Germline V gene lookup returns CDR1 SGHNT and CDR2 YYREEE (reference sequence). This CDR3 is 14 amino acids long. CDR3 region: CASSLIGVRETQYF. CDR3 DNA: TGTGCCAGCAGCTTGATAGGGGTTAGGGAGACCCAGTACTTC.

This rearrangement joins TRBV5-5 to TRBJ2-7; D is ambiguous. CDR3 length equals 14 residues. V lost 1 base and J lost 0, with 8 bases in between. Germline values: CDR1 SGHKS, CDR2 YYEKEE (reference sequence). The CDR3, as DNA: TGTGCCAGCAGCTTGTCAGGCAGCTCCTACGAGCAGTACTTC. Translated, it gives CASSLSGSSYEQYF.

This chain joins TRBV6-5 and TRBJ2-7, with D perhaps matching TRBD2 (5 bases). From germline, CDR1 is MNHEY and CDR2 SVGAGI. V gave up 4 bases and J gave up 3 bases, with 10 bases separating them. This CDR3 region has 13 residues. CDR3 region: CASSSGIFYEQYF. As DNA, the CDR3 is TGTGCCAGCAGTTCGGGGATCTTCTACGAGCAGTACTTC.

This clone was detected a few times. The same CDR3 arises from other DNA sequences in this sample as well. The chain combines TRBV5-1 with TRBJ2-2; 11 bases are a match to TRBD2. Losses at the gene ends were 0 bases for V and 6 bases for J; bases not matched to a gene: 1. The CDR3 length is 15 residues. Germline CDR1 reads SGHRS; CDR2 reads YFSETQ. The CDR3 sequence: CASSLVAGGPGELFF. CDR3 DNA: TGCGCCAGCAGCTTGGTAGCGGGAGGGCCCGGGGAGCTGTTTTTT.

J is TRBJ2-5 and V is TRBV6-1, with D perhaps TRBD2 (6 bases). Germline assignment: CDR1 MNHNS and CDR2 SASEGT. CDR3 length: 14 residues. V lost 8 bases, J lost 2 bases, and 15 bases lay in between. The CDR3 is CASGRGLHQETQYF. CDR3 bases: TGTGCCAGCGGTAGGGGACTTCATCAAGAGACCCAGTACTTC.